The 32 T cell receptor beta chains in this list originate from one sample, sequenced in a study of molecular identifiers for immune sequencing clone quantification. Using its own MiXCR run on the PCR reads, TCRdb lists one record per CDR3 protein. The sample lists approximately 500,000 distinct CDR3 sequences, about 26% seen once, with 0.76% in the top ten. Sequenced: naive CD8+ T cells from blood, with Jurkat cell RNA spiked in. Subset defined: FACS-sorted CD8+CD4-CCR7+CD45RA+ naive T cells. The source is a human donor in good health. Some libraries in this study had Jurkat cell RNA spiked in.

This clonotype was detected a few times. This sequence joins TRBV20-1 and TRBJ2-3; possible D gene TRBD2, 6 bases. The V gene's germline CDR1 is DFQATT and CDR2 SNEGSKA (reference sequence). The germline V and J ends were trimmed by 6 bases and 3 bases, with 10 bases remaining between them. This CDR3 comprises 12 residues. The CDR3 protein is CSAKEGTDTQYF. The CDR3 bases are TGCAGTGCGAAGGAGGGGACAGATACGCAGTATTTT.

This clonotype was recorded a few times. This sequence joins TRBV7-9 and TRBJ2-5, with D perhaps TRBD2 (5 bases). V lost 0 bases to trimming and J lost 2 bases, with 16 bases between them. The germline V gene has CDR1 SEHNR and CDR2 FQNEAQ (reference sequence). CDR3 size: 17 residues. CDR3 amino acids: CASSLAGVYVRQETQYF. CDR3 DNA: TGTGCCAGCAGCTTAGCGGGAGTATATGTTCGGCAAGAGACCCAGTACTTC.

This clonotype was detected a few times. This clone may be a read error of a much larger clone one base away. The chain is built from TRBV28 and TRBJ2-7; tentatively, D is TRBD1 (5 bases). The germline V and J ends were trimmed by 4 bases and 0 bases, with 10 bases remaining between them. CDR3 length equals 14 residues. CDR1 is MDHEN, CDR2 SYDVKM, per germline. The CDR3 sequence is CASSSPTDSYEQYF. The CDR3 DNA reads TGTGCCAGCAGTTCCCCGACAGACTCCTACGAGCAGTACTTC.

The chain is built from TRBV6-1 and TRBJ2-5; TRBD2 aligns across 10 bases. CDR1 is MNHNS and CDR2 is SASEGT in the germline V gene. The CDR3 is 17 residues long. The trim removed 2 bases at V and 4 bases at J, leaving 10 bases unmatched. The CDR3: CASSEWLAGGSRETQYF. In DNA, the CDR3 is TGTGCCAGCAGTGAATGGTTAGCGGGGGGTTCTAGAGAGACCCAGTACTTC.

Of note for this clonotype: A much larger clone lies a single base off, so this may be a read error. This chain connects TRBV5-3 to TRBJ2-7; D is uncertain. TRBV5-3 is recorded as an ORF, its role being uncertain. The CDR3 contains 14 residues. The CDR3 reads CASSSSHRRYEQYF. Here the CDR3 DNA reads TGTGCCAGCAGCTCGAGTCACCGTCGATACGAGCAGTACTTC.

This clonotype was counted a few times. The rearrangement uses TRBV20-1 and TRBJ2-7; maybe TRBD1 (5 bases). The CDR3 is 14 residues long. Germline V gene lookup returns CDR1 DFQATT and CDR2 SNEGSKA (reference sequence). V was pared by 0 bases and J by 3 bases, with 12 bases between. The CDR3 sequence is CSARDNGRVYEQYF. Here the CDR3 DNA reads TGCAGTGCTAGAGATAACGGCAGGGTCTACGAGCAGTACTTC.

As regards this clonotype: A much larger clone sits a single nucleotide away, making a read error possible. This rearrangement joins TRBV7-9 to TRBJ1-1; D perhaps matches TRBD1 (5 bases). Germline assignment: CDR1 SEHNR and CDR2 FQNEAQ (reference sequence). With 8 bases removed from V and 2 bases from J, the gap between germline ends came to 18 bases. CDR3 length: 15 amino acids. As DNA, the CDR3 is TGTGCCAGCGGCACAGTGGGGGGTGCTAACACTGAAGCTTTCTTT. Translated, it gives CASGTVGGANTEAFF.

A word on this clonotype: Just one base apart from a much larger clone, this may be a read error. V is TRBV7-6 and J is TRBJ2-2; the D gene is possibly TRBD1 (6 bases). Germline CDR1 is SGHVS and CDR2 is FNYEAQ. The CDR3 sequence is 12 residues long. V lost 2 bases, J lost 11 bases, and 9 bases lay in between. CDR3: CASSLWGPELFF. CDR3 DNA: TGTGCCAGCAGCTTATGGGGGCCTGAGCTGTTTTTT. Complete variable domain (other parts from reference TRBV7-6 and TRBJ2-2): GAGVSQSPRYKVTKRGQDVALRCDPISGHVSLYWYRQALGQGPEFLTYFNYEAQQDKSGLPNDRFSAERPEGSISTLTIQRTEQRDSAMYRCASSLWGPELFFGEGSRLTVL.

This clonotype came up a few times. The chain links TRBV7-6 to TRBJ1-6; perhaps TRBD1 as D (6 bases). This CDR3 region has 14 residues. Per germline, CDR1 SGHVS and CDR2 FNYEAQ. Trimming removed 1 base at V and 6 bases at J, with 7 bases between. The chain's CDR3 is CASSLEDSNSPLHF. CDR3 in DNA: TGTGCCAGCAGCTTAGAGGACAGTAATTCACCCCTCCACTTT. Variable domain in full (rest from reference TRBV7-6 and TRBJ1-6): GAGVSQSPRYKVTKRGQDVALRCDPISGHVSLYWYRQALGQGPEFLTYFNYEAQQDKSGLPNDRFSAERPEGSISTLTIQRTEQRDSAMYRCASSLEDSNSPLHFGNGTRLTVT.

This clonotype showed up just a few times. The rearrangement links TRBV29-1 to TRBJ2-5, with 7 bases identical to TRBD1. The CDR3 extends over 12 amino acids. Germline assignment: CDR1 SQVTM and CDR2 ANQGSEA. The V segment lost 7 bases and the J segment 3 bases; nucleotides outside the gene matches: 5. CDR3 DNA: TGCAGCGCCACAGGGGTGAAAGAGACCCAGTACTTC. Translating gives CSATGVKETQYF.

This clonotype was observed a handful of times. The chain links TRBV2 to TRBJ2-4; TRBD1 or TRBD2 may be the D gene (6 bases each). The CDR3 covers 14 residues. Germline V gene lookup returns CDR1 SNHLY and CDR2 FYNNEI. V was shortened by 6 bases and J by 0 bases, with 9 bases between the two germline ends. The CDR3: CASRQGLAKNIQYF. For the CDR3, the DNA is TGTGCCAGCAGACAGGGACTAGCCAAAAACATTCAGTACTTC.

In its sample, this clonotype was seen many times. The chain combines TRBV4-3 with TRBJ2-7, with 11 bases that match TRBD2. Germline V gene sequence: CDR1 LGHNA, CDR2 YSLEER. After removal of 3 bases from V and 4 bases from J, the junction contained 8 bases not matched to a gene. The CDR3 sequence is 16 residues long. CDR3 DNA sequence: TGCGCCAGCAGCCAGGACCTGGGACTAGCGGCTTACGAGCAGTACTTC. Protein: CASSQDLGLAAYEQYF.

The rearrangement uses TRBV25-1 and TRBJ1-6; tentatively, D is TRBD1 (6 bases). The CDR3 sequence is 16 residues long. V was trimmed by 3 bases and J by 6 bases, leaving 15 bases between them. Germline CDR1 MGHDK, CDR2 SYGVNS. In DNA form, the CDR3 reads TGTGCCAGCAGTGACTTTGAAGGGGGTTCTAATTCACCCCTCCACTTT. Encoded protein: CASSDFEGGSNSPLHF.

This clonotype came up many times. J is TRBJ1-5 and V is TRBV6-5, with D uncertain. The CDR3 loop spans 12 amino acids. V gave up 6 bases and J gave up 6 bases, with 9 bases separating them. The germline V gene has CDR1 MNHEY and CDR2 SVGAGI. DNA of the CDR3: TGTGCCAGCAGCACACAGCGTCAGCCCCAGCATTTT. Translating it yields CASSTQRQPQHF.

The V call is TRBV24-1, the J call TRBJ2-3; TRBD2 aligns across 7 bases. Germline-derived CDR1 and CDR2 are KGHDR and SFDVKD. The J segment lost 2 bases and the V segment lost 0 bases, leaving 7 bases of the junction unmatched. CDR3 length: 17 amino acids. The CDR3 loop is CATSDLEVGGSTDTQYF. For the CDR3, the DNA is TGTGCCACCAGTGATTTGGAGGTGGGAGGGTCCACAGATACGCAGTATTTT.

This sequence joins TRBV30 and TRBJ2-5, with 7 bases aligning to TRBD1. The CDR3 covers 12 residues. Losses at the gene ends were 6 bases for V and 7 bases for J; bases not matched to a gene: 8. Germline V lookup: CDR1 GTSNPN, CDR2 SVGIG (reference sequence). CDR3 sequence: CACQEGGVTQYF. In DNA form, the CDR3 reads TGTGCCTGCCAGGAAGGGGGCGTGACCCAGTACTTC.

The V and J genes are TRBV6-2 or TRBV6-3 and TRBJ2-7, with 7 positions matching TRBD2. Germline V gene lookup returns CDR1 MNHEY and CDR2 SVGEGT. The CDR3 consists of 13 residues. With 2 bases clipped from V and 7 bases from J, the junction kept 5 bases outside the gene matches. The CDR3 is CASSYGGVREQYF. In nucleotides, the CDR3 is TGTGCCAGCAGTTACGGGGGGGTGAGGGAGCAGTACTTC.

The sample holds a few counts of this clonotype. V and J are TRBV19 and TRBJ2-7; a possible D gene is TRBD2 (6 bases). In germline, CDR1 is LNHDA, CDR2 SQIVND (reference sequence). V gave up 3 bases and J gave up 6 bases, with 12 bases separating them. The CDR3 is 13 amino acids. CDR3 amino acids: CASSMGLPSEQYF. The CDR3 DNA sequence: TGTGCCAGTAGTATGGGACTCCCTTCCGAGCAGTACTTC.

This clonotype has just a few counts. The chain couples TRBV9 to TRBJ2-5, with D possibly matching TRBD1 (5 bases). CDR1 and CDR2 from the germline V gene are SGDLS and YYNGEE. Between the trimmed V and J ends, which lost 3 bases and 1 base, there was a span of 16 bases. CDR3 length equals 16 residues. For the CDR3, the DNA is TGTGCCAGCAGCGAGGGGTACTCCCTCCTCCAAGAGACCCAGTACTTC. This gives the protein CASSEGYSLLQETQYF.

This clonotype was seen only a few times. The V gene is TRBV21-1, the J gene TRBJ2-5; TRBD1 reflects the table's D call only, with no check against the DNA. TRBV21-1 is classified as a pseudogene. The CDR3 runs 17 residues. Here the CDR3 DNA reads TGTGCCAGCAGCCCGTACGACAGGGGCGATATTGAGGAGACCCAGTACTTC. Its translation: CASSPYDRGDIEETQYF.

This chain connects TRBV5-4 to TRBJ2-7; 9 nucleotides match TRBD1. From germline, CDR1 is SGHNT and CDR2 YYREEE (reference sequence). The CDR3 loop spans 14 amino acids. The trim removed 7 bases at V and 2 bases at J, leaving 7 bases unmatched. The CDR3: CASGMDRGPYEQYF. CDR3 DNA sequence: TGTGCCAGCGGGATGGACAGGGGCCCCTACGAGCAGTACTTC.

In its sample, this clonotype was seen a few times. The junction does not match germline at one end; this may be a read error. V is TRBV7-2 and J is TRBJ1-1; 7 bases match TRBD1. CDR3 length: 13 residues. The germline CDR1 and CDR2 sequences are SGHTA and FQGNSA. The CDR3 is CASTGGLGTEALF. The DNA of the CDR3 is TGTGCCAGCACAGGGGGACTGGGCACTGAAGCTCTCTTT.

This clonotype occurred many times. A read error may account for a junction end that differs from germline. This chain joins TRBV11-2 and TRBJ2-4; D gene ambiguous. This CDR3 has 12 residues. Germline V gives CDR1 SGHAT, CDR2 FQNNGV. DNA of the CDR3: TGTGCCAGCAGCTCCATGGGCTACAGTATGTTCTTC. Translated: CASSSMGYSMFF.

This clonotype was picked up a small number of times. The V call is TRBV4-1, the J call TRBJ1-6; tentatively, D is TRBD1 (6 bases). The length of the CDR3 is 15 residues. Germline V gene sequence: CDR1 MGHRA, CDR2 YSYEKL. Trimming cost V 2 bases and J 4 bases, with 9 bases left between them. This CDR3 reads CASSQPQGYNSPLHF. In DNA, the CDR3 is TGCGCCAGCAGCCAACCACAGGGATATAATTCACCCCTCCACTTT.

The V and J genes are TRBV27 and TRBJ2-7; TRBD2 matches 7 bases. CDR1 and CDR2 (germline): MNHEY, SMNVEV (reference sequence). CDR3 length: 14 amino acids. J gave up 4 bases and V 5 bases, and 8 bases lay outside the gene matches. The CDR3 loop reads CASSRSGTNYEQYF. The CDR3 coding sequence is TGTGCCAGCAGTCGGAGCGGGACGAATTACGAGCAGTACTTC.

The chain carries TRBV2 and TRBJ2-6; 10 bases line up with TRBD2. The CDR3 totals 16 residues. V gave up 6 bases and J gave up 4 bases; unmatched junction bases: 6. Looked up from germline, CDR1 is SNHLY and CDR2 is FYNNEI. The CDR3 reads CASRVAGGTGANVLTF. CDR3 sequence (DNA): TGTGCCAGCAGGGTAGCGGGAGGCACGGGGGCCAACGTCCTGACTTTC. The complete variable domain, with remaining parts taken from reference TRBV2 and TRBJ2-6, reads EPEVTQTPSHQVTQMGQEVILRCVPISNHLYFYWYRQILGQKVEFLVSFYNNEISEKSEIFDDQFSVERPDGSNFTLKIRSTKLEDSAMYFCASRVAGGTGANVLTFGAGSRLTVL.

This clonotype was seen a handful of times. CDR3 sequence: CASSYAPVRDNEQFF. DNA for the CDR3: TGTGCCAGCAGTTACGCCCCCGTGAGGGACAATGAGCAGTTCTTC. This chain connects TRBV6-5 to TRBJ2-1, with TRBD2 as a possible D gene (5 bases). The CDR3 covers 15 residues. The germline V and J ends were trimmed by 2 bases and 5 bases, with 13 bases remaining between them. The V gene's germline CDR1 is MNHEY and CDR2 SVGAGI.

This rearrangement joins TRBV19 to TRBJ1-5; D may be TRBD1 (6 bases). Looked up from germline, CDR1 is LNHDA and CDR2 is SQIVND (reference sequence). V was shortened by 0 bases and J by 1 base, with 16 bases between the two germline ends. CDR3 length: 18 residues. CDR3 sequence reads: CASSIDLRGARSNQPQHF. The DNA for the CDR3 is TGTGCCAGTAGTATAGATCTTCGGGGGGCGAGAAGCAATCAGCCCCAGCATTTT.

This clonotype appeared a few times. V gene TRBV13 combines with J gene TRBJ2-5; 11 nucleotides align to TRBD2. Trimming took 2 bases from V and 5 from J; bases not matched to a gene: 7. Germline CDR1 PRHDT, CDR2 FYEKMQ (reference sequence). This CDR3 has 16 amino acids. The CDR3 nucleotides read TGTGCCAGCAGCTTACAACTAGCGGGAGTTTTTGAGACCCAGTACTTC. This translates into CASSLQLAGVFETQYF.

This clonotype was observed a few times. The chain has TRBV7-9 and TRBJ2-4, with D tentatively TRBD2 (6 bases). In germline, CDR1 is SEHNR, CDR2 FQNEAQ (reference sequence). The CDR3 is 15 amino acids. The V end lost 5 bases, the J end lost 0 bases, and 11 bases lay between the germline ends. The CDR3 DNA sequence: TGTGCCAGCAGCCCGCGGGACCTAGCCAAAAACATTCAGTACTTC. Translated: CASSPRDLAKNIQYF.

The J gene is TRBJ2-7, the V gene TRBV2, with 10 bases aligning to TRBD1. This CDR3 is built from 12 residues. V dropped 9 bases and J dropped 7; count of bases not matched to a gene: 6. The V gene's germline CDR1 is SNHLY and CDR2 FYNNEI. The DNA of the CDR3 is TGTGCCAGTGCGGGACAGGGGCAGGAGCAGTACTTC. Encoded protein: CASAGQGQEQYF.

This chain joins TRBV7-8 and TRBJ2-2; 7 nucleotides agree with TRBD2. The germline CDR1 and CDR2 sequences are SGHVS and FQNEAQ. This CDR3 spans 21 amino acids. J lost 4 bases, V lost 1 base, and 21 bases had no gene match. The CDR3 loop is CASSLGYIHPPGRESTGELFF. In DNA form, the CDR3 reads TGTGCCAGCAGCTTAGGTTACATCCATCCCCCGGGGCGGGAGTCCACCGGGGAGCTGTTTTTT.